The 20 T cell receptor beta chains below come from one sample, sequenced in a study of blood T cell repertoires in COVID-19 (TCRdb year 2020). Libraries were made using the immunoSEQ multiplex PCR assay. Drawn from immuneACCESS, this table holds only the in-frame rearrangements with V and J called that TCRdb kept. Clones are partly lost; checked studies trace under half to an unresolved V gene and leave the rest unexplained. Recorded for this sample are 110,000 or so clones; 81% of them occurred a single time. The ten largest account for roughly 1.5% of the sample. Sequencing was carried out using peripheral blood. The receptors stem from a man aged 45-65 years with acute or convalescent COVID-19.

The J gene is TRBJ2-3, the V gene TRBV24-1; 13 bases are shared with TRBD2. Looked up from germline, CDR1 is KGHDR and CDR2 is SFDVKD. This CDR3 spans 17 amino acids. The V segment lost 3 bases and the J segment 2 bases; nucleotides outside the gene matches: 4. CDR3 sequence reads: CATSDLGTSGATDTQYF. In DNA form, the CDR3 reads TGTGCCACCAGTGATCTGGGGACTAGCGGGGCCACAGATACGCAGTATTTT.

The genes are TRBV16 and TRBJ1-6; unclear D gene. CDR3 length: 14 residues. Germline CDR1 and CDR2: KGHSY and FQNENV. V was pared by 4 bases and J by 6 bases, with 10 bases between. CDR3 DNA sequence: TGTGCCAGCAGCCTCCGGGTTTTTAATTCACCCCTCCACTTT. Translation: CASSLRVFNSPLHF.

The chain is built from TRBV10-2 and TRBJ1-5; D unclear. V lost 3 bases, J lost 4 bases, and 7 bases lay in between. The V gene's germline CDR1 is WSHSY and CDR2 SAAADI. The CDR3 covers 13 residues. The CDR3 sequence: CASSETGNQPQHF. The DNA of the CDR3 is TGCGCCAGCAGTGAAACGGGAAATCAGCCCCAGCATTTT.

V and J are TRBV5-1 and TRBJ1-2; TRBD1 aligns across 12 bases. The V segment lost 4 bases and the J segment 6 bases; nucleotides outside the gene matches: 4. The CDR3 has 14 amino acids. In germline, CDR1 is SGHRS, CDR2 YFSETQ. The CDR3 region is CASSRGQGADGYTF. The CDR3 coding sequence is TGCGCCAGCAGCAGGGGACAGGGGGCGGATGGCTACACCTTC.

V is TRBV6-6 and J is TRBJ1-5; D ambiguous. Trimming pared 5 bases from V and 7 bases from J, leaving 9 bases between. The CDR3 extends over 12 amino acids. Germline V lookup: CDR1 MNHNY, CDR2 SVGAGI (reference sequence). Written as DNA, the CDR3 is TGTGCCAGCAGTCCTCCGGGGCAGCCCCAGCATTTT. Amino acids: CASSPPGQPQHF.

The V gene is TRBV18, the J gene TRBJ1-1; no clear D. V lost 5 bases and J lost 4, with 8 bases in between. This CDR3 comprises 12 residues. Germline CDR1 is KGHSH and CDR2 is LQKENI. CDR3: CASSSEVTEAFF. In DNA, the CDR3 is TGTGCCAGCTCAAGCGAGGTCACTGAAGCTTTCTTT.

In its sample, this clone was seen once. CDR3 nucleotide sequence: TGTGCCAGCAGCTTAACGGGGGCCCCGTCCTACAATGAGCAGTTCTTC. Its translation is CASSLTGAPSYNEQFF. The rearrangement joins TRBV7-3 to TRBJ2-1; TRBD1 might be the D (6 bases). Germline loops: CDR1 SGHTA, CDR2 FQGTGA. This CDR3 has 16 residues. Trimming removed 0 bases at V and 1 base at J, with 10 bases between.

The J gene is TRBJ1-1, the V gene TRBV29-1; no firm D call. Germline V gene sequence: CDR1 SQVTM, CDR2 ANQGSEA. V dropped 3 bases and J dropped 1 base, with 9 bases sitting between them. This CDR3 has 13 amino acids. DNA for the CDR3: TGCAGCGTTGACACGTCCGGGAACACTGAAGCTTTCTTT. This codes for CSVDTSGNTEAFF. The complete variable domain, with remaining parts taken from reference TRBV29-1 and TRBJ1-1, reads SAVISQKPSRDICQRGTSLTIQCQVDSQVTMMFWYRQQPGQSLTLIATANQGSEATYESGFVIDKFPISRPNLTFSTLTVSNMSPEDSSIYLCSVDTSGNTEAFFGQGTRLTVV.

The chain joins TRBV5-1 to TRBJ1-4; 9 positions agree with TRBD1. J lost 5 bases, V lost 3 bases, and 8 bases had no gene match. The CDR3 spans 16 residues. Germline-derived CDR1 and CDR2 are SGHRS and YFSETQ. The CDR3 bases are TGCGCCAGCAGCTCTGGAGGGACAGGGACGAATGAAAAACTGTTTTTT. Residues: CASSSGGTGTNEKLFF.

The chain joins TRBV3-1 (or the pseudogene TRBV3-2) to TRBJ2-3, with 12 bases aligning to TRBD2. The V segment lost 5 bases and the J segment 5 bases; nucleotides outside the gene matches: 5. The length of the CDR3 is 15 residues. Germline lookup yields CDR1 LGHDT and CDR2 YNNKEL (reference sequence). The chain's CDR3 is CASSSSGGAGDTQYF. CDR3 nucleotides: TGTGCCAGCAGCTCTAGCGGGGGGGCCGGAGATACGCAGTATTTT.

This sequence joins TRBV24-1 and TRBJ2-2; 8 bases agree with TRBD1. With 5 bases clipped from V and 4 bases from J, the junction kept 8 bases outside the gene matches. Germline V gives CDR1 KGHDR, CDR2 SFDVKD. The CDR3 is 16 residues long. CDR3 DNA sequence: TGTGCCACCAGTGCACCAGGGGGCGCGGTCACCGGGGAGCTGTTTTTT. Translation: CATSAPGGAVTGELFF.

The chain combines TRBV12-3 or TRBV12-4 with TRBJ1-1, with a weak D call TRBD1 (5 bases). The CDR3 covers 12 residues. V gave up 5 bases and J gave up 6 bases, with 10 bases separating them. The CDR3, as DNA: TGTGCCAGCAGTCCAGGGTCTGCTGAAGCTTTCTTT. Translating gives CASSPGSAEAFF.

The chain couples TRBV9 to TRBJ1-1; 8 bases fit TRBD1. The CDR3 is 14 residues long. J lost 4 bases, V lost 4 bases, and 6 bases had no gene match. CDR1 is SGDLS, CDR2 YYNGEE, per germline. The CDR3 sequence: CASSIEDRVTEAFF. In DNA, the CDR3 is TGTGCCAGCAGCATCGAGGACAGGGTCACTGAAGCTTTCTTT.

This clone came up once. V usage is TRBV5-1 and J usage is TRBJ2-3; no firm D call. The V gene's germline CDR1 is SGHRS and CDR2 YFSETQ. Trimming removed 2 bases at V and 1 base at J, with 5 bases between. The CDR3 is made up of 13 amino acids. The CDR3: CASSFIRTDTQYF. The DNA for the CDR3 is TGCGCCAGCAGCTTCATCCGCACAGATACGCAGTATTTT.

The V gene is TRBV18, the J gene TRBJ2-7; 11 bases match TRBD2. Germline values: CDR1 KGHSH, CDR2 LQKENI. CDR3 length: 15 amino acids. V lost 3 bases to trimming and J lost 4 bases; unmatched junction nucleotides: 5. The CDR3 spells CASSPSGGASYEQYF. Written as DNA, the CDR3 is TGTGCCAGCTCACCTAGCGGGGGGGCGAGTTACGAGCAGTACTTC.

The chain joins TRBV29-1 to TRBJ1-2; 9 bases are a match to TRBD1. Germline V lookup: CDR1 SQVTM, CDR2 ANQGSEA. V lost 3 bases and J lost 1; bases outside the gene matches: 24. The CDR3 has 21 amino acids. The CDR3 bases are TGCAGCGTTGATATGCTGGGACAGGGCCTAAGAGGGGCCTATTTTAACTATGGCTACACCTTC. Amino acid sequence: CSVDMLGQGLRGAYFNYGYTF.

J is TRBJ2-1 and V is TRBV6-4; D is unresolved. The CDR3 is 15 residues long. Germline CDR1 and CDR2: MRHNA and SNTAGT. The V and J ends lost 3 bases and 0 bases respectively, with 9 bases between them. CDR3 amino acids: CASSDGLSSYNEQFF. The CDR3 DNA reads TGTGCCAGCAGTGATGGGCTGTCCTCCTACAATGAGCAGTTCTTC.

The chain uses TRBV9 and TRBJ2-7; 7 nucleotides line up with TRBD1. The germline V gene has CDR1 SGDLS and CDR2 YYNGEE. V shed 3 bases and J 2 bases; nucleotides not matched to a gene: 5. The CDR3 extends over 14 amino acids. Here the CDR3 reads CASSAGQYPYEQYF. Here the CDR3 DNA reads TGTGCCAGCAGCGCGGGACAGTACCCCTACGAGCAGTACTTC.

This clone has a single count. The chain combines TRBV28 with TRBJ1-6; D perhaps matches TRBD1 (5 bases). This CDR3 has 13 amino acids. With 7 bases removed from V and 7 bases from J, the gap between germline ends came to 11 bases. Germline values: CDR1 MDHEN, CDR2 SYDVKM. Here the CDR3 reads CASTGQGNSPLHF. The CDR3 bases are TGTGCCAGCACTGGGCAGGGAAATTCACCCCTCCACTTT.

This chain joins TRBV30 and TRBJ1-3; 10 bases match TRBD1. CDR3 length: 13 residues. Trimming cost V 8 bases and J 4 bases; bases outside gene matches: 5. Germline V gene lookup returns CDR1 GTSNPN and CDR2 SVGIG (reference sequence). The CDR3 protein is CALDRGPGNTIYF. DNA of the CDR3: TGTGCCCTCGACAGGGGGCCCGGAAACACCATATATTTT.